The rows below give T cell receptor beta chains drawn from one sample of a study of control samples from healthy donors and cancer patients. TCRdb keeps only in-frame clones here, not all; method: immunoSEQ multiplex PCR. The sample lists some 200,000 clones; 91% were seen once. The source material was blood. The source is a woman aged 25 to 39 in good health. CDR3s include the opening cysteine and the closing phenylalanine or tryptophan. Each record gives: V gene, J gene, clone size, D gene, CDR3 DNA, CDR3 protein. D genes are given only for firm matches. Clone size is shown for a subset of rows, as once, few, many or a class of expanded clone.

>TRBV6-2/TRBV6-3|TRBJ1-6|.|TRBD1
TGTGCCAGCAGTTACGGGACAGGGGCATCACCCCTCCACTTT
CASSYGTGASPLHF
>TRBV7-2|TRBJ1-4|.|TRBD1
TGTGCCAGCAGCTTAACGGGACAGTCCTTGGTGAATGAAAAACTGTTTTTT
CASSLTGQSLVNEKLFF
>TRBV4-1|TRBJ2-7|.|TRBD2
TGCGCCAGCAGCTCCGGGACTAGCGGGAACCAGTACGAGCAGTACTTC
CASSSGTSGNQYEQYF
>TRBV19|TRBJ1-5|.|TRBD1
TGTGCCAGTACGACAGGGGGGACGGGGCCCCAGCATTTT
CASTTGGTGPQHF
>TRBV7-8|TRBJ1-1|.|.
TGTGCCAGCAGCTTAGCGGGGAACACTGAAGCTTTCTTT
CASSLAGNTEAFF
>TRBV23-1|TRBJ1-2|.|.
TGCGCCAGCAGTCTGAGGACCTATGGCTACACCTTC
CASSLRTYGYTF
>TRBV6-4|TRBJ2-3|once|.
TGTGCCAGCAGTCCTGCATGTACGCAGTATTTT
CASSPACTQYF
>TRBV5-3|TRBJ1-1|once|.
TGTGCCAGAAGCTTGGTACAGGGGAACACTGAAGCTTTCTTT
CARSLVQGNTEAFF
>TRBV25-1|TRBJ1-2|.|TRBD1
TGTGCCAGCAGTACACAGGGGGTCTATGGCTACACCTTC
CASSTQGVYGYTF
>TRBV18|TRBJ1-1|once|TRBD1
TGTGCCAGCTCACCACGCCCCGGGACAGACACTGAAGCTTTCTTT
CASSPRPGTDTEAFF
>TRBV15|TRBJ1-4|.|.
TGTGCCACCAGCAGAGATTTACAGGGTGGTGAAAAACTGTTTTTT
CATSRDLQGGEKLFF
>TRBV11-2|TRBJ2-5|.|TRBD2
TGTGCCAGCAGCTTAATGGTAGCGGGAGAGACCCAGTACTTC
CASSLMVAGETQYF
>TRBV4-3|TRBJ2-3|.|.
TGCGCCAGCAGCCGTGATCGGGGGCCCACAGATACGCAGTATTTT
CASSRDRGPTDTQYF
>TRBV5-1|TRBJ2-3|.|.
TGCGCCAGCAGGGCGGGGCCAAGCACAGATACGCAGTATTTT
CASRAGPSTDTQYF
>TRBV20-1|TRBJ2-5|.|.
TGCAGTGCCCACCACCAAGAGACCCAGTACTTC
CSAHHQETQYF
>TRBV11-3|TRBJ1-4|.|.
TGTGCCAGCAGCCGTCAGGGAGCAACTAATGAAAAACTGTTTTTT
CASSRQGATNEKLFF
>TRBV18|TRBJ1-5|.|TRBD1
TGTGCCAGCTCCCCGGGACAGGCCAATCAGCCCCAGCATTTT
CASSPGQANQPQHF
>TRBV7-8|TRBJ2-3|.|TRBD2
TGTGCCAGCAGCTTAACCCCTAGCGGGAGACCCACAGATACGCAGTATTTT
CASSLTPSGRPTDTQYF
>TRBV9|TRBJ2-3|once|TRBD2
TGTGCCAGCAGCGTTAGAGCGGGAGGCACAGATACGCAGTATTTT
CASSVRAGGTDTQYF
>TRBV11-2|TRBJ2-3|.|.
TGTGCCAGCAGCCCAAGCGGTGAAGGTACGCAGTATTTT
CASSPSGEGTQYF
>TRBV5-4|TRBJ1-4|.|.
TGTGCCAGCAGCTTGGGCCGGGGACACACAACTAATGAAAAACTGTTTTTT
CASSLGRGHTTNEKLFF
>TRBV6-2/TRBV6-3|TRBJ1-5|.|.
TGTGCCAGCAGTTACTTAGGCAGTCAGCCCCAGCATTTT
CASSYLGSQPQHF
>TRBV5-1|TRBJ2-5|once|.
TGCGCCAGCAGCTTGGAAGGGGGGGGCAGGGAGACCCAGTACTTC
CASSLEGGGRETQYF
>TRBV12-3/TRBV12-4|TRBJ1-1|few|.
TGTGCCAGCAGTTTAAACCGGAGGACTGAAGCTTTCTTT
CASSLNRRTEAFF
>TRBV19|TRBJ2-1|.|TRBD2
TGTGCCAGTAGTCCGTGGACTAGCGGCAATGAGCAGTTCTTC
CASSPWTSGNEQFF
>TRBV7-9|TRBJ2-5|.|.
TGTGCCAGCAGCTTAGGCAGACACCCAGACTTC
CASSLGRHPDF
>TRBV19|TRBJ2-1|once|TRBD1
TGTGCCAGTAGTGCCCGGGACAGGGGTACCCACAATGAGCAGTTCTTC
CASSARDRGTHNEQFF
>TRBV4-1|TRBJ2-7|.|TRBD2
TGCGCCAGCAGCCAGGGTAGCGGGGGGGCCTACGAGCAGTACTTC
CASSQGSGGAYEQYF
>TRBV29-1|TRBJ1-1|.|.
TGCAGCGTTGGTTCCCACACTGAAGCTTTCTTT
CSVGSHTEAFF
>TRBV29-1|TRBJ1-1|.|.
TGCAGCGTTTGGCAGAACACTGAAGCTTTCTTT
CSVWQNTEAFF
>TRBV6-5|TRBJ1-2|.|.
TGTGCCAGCAGTTACGTGCAGGATAACTATGGCTACACCTTC
CASSYVQDNYGYTF
>TRBV29-1|TRBJ1-4|.|.
TGCAGCGGGACAGTCGCAACTAATGAAAAACTGTTTTTT
CSGTVATNEKLFF
>TRBV20-1|TRBJ2-5|once|.
TGCAGTGCTAGTAGTGGGCCTCGGGAGACCCAGTACTTC
CSASSGPRETQYF
>TRBV28|TRBJ1-5|.|.
TGTGCCAGCAGGCGGGGGCCGAATCAGCCCCAGCATTTT
CASRRGPNQPQHF
>TRBV2|TRBJ2-1|.|.
TGTGCCAGCAAAGCCGGACAGTACAATGAGCAGTTCTTC
CASKAGQYNEQFF
>TRBV4-2|TRBJ1-2|.|.
TGTGCCAGCAGCCAAGATCGGAGGGATGGCTACACCTTC
CASSQDRRDGYTF
>TRBV7-9|TRBJ1-2|.|TRBD1
TGTGCCAGCAGCTCGGGACAGTATGGCTACACCTTC
CASSSGQYGYTF
>TRBV7-2|TRBJ1-2|once|TRBD1
TGTGCCAGCAGCTTAGGGGACAGTCTTCTATATGGCTACACCTTC
CASSLGDSLLYGYTF
>TRBV6-5|TRBJ2-1|.|.
TGTGCCAGCAGGCCCCGGGACGCCTACAATGAGCAGTTCTTC
CASRPRDAYNEQFF
>TRBV12-3/TRBV12-4|TRBJ1-1|.|.
TGTGCCAGCAGTTTAGCGCAGGGACCTGAAGCTTTCTTT
CASSLAQGPEAFF
>TRBV4-2|TRBJ2-5|.|TRBD2
TGTGCCAGCAGCCAAGTACTAGCGGGGGATAACCAAGAGACCCAGTACTTC
CASSQVLAGDNQETQYF
>TRBV4-1|TRBJ2-1|.|TRBD2
TGCGCCAGCAGCCCCCCGACTAGCGGGAGGGTGGATGAGCAGTTCTTC
CASSPPTSGRVDEQFF
>TRBV11-2|TRBJ1-2|once|.
TGTGCCAGCAGCTTAGTGGACTATGGCTACACCTTC
CASSLVDYGYTF
>TRBV28|TRBJ2-7|.|TRBD1
TGTGCCAGCAGCCCCAAACAGGGGAACTACGAGCAGTACTTC
CASSPKQGNYEQYF
>TRBV21-1|TRBJ2-1|.|.
TGTGCCAGCAGCAAAGGGGGGACTAGCGGGGACAATGAGCAGTTCTTC
CASSKGGTSGDNEQFF
>TRBV12-5|TRBJ2-1|.|.
TGTGCTAGTGGTTTAACCCTCTCCTACAATGAGCAGTTCTTC
CASGLTLSYNEQFF
>TRBV7-3|TRBJ1-1|.|.
TGTGCCAGCAGCTTAATGGCAGGGAGGACTGAAGCTTTCTTT
CASSLMAGRTEAFF
>TRBV29-1|TRBJ2-7|.|.
TGCAGCGTTGATCAAGGGGCCTACGAGCAGTACTTC
CSVDQGAYEQYF
>TRBV11-3|TRBJ1-2|.|.
TGTGCCAGCAGCTTAGGGTCCTATGGCTACACCTTC
CASSLGSYGYTF
>TRBV28|TRBJ1-1|once|.
TGTGCCAGCAGTTTACCGGACAGACCCGAATCCTCGAACACTGAAGCTTTCTTT
CASSLPDRPESSNTEAFF
>TRBV5-6|TRBJ2-7|.|.
TGTGCCAGCAGCTTGGGCAGGCAGGCCTACGAGCAGTACTTC
CASSLGRQAYEQYF
>TRBV4-1|TRBJ2-5|.|TRBD2
TGCGCCAGCAGCCGCCCCGGGACTAGCGGGGAGACCCAGTACTTC
CASSRPGTSGETQYF
>TRBV28|TRBJ1-2|.|TRBD1
TGTGCCAGCAGTTTAGGCCCCCGGGACAGGGGGCGCGGGTATGGCTACACCTTC
CASSLGPRDRGRGYGYTF